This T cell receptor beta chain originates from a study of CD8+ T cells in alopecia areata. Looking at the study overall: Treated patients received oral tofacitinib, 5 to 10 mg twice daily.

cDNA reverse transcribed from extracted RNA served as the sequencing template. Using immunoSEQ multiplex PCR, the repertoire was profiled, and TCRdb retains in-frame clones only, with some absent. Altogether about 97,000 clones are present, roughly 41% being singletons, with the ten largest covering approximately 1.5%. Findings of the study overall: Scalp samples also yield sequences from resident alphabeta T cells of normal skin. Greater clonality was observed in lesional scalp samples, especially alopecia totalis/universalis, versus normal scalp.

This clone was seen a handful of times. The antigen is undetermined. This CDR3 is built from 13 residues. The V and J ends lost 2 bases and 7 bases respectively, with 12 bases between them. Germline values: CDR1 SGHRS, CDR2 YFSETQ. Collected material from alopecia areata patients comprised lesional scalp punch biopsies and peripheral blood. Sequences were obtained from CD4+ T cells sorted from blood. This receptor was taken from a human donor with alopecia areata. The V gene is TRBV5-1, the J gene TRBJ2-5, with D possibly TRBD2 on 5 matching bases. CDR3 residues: CASSLGGLSTQYF. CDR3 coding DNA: TGCGCCAGCAGCTTAGGCGGGTTATCGACCCAGTACTTC.